A selection of T cell receptor beta chains follows, all from one sample in a study of glioma-infiltrating T cells. TCRdb re-called the multiplex PCR reads with MiXCR, one entry per CDR3 protein. Of about 3,200 distinct CDR3 sequences detected, 40% to 55% appear once; the ten largest clones hold approximately 48%. The sequenced sample consisted of glioma tissue, nonneoplastic brain tissue, or PBMCs (not recorded which). The receptors shown here come from a human donor with low-grade glioma or glioblastoma, undergoing nonglioma brain surgery, or in good health (not recorded which). Both conserved end residues are part of each CDR3. Fields, in order: J gene, D gene, clone size, V gene, CDR3 protein, CDR3 DNA. The D gene is left open where the match is weak. Clone size appears in some rows only: once, few, many, or a class for an expanded clone.

j_call: TRBJ2-1; d_call: .; clone_size: many; v_call: TRBV4-2; cdr3_aa: CASSQGVFEEEQFF; cdr3_nt: TGTGCCAGCAGCCAAGGGGTTTTCGAGGAGGAGCAGTTCTTC
j_call: TRBJ2-1; d_call: TRBD2; clone_size: many; v_call: TRBV3-1; cdr3_aa: CASSRGGGEQFF; cdr3_nt: TGTGCCAGCAGCCGGGGGGGAGGGGAGCAGTTCTTC
j_call: TRBJ2-1; d_call: .; clone_size: medium-sized; v_call: TRBV6-1; cdr3_aa: CASRPGDSYNEQFF; cdr3_nt: TGTGCCAGCAGACCGGGTGACTCCTACAATGAGCAGTTCTTC
j_call: TRBJ1-2; d_call: .; clone_size: medium-sized; v_call: TRBV20-1; cdr3_aa: CSARDRVFNYGYTF; cdr3_nt: TGCAGTGCTAGAGACAGGGTTTTTAACTATGGCTACACCTTC
j_call: TRBJ1-4; d_call: .; clone_size: .; v_call: TRBV6-2/TRBV6-3; cdr3_aa: CASSYGGYGEKLFF; cdr3_nt: TGTGCCAGCAGTTACGGGGGGTATGGTGAAAAACTGTTTTTT
j_call: TRBJ2-1; d_call: .; clone_size: large; v_call: TRBV27; cdr3_aa: CASSLSNSRDSYNEQFF; cdr3_nt: TGTGCCAGCAGTTTATCGAACTCGAGGGACTCCTACAATGAGCAGTTCTTC
j_call: TRBJ2-7; d_call: .; clone_size: large; v_call: TRBV6-1; cdr3_aa: CASIGQSDYEQYF; cdr3_nt: TGTGCCAGCATCGGACAGTCAGACTACGAGCAGTACTTC
j_call: TRBJ1-1; d_call: .; clone_size: .; v_call: TRBV9; cdr3_aa: CASSVGPSTSEAFF; cdr3_nt: TGTGCCAGCAGCGTAGGGCCCAGTACATCTGAAGCTTTCTTT
j_call: TRBJ1-3; d_call: .; clone_size: once; v_call: TRBV15; cdr3_aa: CATSPAGGNTIYF; cdr3_nt: TGTGCCACCAGCCCCGCGGGGGGAAACACCATATATTTT
j_call: TRBJ1-2; d_call: .; clone_size: .; v_call: TRBV6-6; cdr3_aa: CASSSRQAGYTF; cdr3_nt: TGTGCCAGCAGTTCCCGACAGGCTGGCTACACCTTC